This entry features one TCR beta chain sequence. Only in-frame clones appear in the TCRdb table, and some are missing; sequencing was by immunoSEQ multiplex PCR. The sample holds just under 50,000 clones, 86% seen once. These data come from a study of blood T cell repertoires in COVID-19. CDR1 SEHNR and CDR2 FQNEAQ come from the germline V gene (reference sequence). V was shortened by 7 bases and J by 4 bases, with 16 bases between the two germline ends. The CDR3 totals 14 residues. The chain carries TRBV7-9 and TRBJ1-1, with D maybe TRBD1 (6 bases). Sequencing was performed on peripheral blood. This receptor was taken from a human donor in a cohort sampled during active COVID-19. CDR3 coding DNA: TGTGCCAGCACCAACAGGGCCTCGGGCACTGAAGCTTTCTTT. Amino acids: CASTNRASGTEAFF.